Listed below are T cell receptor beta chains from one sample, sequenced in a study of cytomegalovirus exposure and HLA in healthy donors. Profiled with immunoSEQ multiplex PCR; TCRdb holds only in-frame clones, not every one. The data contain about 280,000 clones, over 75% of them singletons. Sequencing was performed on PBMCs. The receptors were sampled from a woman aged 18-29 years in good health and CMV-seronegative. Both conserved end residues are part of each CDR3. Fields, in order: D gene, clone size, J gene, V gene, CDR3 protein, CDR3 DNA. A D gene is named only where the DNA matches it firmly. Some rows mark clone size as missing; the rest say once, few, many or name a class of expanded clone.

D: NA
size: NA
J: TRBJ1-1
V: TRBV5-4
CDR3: CASSVERSGEAFF
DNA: TGTGCCAGCAGCGTCGAAAGGAGCGGTGAAGCTTTCTTT

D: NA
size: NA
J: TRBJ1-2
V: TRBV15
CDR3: CATSREEGVVYTF
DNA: TGTGCCACCAGCAGAGAAGAGGGGGTAGTCTACACCTTC

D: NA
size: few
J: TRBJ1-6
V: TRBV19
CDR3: CASRKTQGTPLHF
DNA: TGTGCCAGTAGGAAAACACAGGGAACACCCCTCCACTTT

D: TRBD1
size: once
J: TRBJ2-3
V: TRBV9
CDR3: CASSVGRGTVTDTQYF
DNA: TGTGCCAGCAGCGTAGGTAGAGGGACAGTCACAGATACGCAGTATTTT

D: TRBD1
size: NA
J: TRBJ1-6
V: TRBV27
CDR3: CASNRQGPNSPLHF
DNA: TGTGCCAGCAACAGACAGGGGCCGAATTCACCCCTCCACTTT

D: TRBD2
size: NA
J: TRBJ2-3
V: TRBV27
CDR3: CASSLLGLRGGRLTDTQYF
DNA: TGTGCCAGCAGTTTATTGGGACTTCGGGGCGGGAGGCTCACAGATACGCAGTATTTT

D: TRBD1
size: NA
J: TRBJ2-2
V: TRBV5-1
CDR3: CASSADRGGLFF
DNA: TGCGCCAGCAGCGCGGACAGGGGAGGGCTGTTTTTT

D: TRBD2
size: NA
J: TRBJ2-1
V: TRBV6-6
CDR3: CASRPAGMDNEQFF
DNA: TGTGCCAGCAGGCCAGCGGGAATGGACAATGAGCAGTTCTTC

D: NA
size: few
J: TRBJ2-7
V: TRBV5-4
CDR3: CASSLPGRGVYEQYF
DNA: TGTGCCAGCAGCTTGCCGGGCAGGGGAGTCTACGAGCAGTACTTC

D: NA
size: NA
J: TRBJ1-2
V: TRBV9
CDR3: CASSVDLGGNDYGYTF
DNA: TGTGCCAGCAGCGTAGATTTGGGAGGGAATGACTATGGCTACACCTTC

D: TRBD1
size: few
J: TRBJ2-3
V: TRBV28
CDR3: CASSFGTGTDTQYF
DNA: TGTGCCAGCAGTTTTGGGACAGGGACAGATACGCAGTATTTT

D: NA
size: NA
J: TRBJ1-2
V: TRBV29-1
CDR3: CSVPDITSNGYTF
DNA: TGCAGCGTTCCTGACATCACCTCGAACGGCTACACCTTC

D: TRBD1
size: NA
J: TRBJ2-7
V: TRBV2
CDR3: CASERTGGRRYEQYF
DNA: TGTGCCAGCGAAAGGACAGGCGGAAGACGGTACGAGCAGTACTTC

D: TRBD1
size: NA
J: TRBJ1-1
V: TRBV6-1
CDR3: CATRDRGWTEAFF
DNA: TGTGCCACTCGAGACAGGGGGTGGACTGAAGCTTTCTTT

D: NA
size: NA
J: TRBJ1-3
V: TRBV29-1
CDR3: CSVEEASIGAIYF
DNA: TGCAGCGTTGAGGAGGCCTCAATTGGGGCCATATATTTT

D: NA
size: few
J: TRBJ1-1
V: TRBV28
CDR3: CASSLLKGDTEAFF
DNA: TGTGCCAGCAGTTTGTTAAAGGGGGACACTGAAGCTTTCTTT

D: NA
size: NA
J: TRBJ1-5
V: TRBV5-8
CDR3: CASSSDGGFYSNQPQHF
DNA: TGTGCCAGCAGCTCCGACGGGGGGTTTTATAGCAATCAGCCCCAGCATTTT

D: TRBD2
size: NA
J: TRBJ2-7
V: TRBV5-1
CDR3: CASSSTTGGLRYEQYF
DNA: TGCGCCAGCAGCTCCACCACGGGAGGGCTTCGCTACGAGCAGTACTTC

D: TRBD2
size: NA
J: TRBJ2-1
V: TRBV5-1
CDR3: CASSWGGGNYNEQFF
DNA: TGCGCCAGCAGCTGGGGCGGGGGTAACTACAATGAGCAGTTCTTC

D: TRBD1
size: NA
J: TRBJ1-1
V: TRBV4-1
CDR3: CASSQAGQGNTEAFF
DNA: TGCGCCAGCAGCCAGGCGGGACAGGGGAACACTGAAGCTTTCTTT

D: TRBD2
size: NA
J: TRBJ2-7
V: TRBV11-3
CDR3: CASSPRGGSYEQYF
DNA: TGTGCCAGCAGCCCCCGCGGGGGTTCCTACGAGCAGTACTTC

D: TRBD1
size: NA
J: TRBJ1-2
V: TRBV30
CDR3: CAWSERGRYGYTF
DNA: TGTGCCTGGAGTGAAAGGGGGCGCTATGGCTACACCTTC

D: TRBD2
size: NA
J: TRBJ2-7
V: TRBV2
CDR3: CAIVAGVPVYEQYF
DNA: TGTGCCATAGTAGCGGGAGTCCCCGTCTACGAGCAGTACTTC

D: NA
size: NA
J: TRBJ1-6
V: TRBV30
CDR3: CAWSQTEYNSPLHF
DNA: TGTGCCTGGAGCCAGACAGAATATAATTCACCCCTCCACTTT

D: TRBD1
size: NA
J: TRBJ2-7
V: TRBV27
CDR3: CASSLPGQGSEQYF
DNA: TGTGCCAGCAGCTTGCCGGGACAGGGGAGCGAGCAGTACTTC

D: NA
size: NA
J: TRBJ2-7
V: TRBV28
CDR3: CASSLGKAAEQYF
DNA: TGTGCCAGCAGTTTAGGTAAAGCGGCCGAGCAGTACTTC

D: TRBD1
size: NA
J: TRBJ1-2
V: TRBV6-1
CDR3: CASRPGTAYGYTF
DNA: TGTGCCAGCAGGCCCGGGACAGCCTATGGCTACACCTTC

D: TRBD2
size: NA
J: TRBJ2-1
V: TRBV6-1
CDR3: CASSELAGGPDEQFF
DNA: TGTGCCAGCAGTGAACTAGCGGGAGGGCCCGATGAGCAGTTCTTC

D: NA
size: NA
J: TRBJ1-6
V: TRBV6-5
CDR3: CASGSSYNSPLHF
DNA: TGTGCCAGCGGGAGCTCCTATAATTCACCCCTCCACTTT

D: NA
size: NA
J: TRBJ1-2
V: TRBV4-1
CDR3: CASSQEPPPAGFYGYTF
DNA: TGCGCCAGCAGCCAAGAACCCCCCCCGGCAGGGTTCTATGGCTACACCTTC

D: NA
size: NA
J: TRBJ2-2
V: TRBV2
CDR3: CASREQALKTGELFF
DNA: TGTGCCAGCAGAGAGCAGGCCTTAAAGACCGGGGAGCTGTTTTTT

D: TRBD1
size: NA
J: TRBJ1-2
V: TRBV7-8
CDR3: CASRGRGSYGYTF
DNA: TGTGCCAGCAGGGGCAGGGGGAGCTATGGCTACACCTTC

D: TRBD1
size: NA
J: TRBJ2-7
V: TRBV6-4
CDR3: CASSDGTGGAEQYF
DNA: TGTGCCAGCAGTGACGGGACAGGGGGCGCCGAGCAGTACTTC

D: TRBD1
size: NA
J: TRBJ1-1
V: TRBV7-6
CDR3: CASSLVKGAMGTEAFF
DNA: TGTGCCAGCAGCTTAGTAAAGGGGGCTATGGGCACTGAAGCTTTCTTT

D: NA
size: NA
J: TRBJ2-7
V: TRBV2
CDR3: CASSVHYEQYF
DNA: TGTGCCAGCAGTGTCCACTACGAGCAGTACTTC

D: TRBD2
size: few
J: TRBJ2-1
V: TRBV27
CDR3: CASSTGLAGSSSYNEQFF
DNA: TGTGCCAGCTCAACGGGACTAGCGGGTTCCAGCTCCTACAATGAGCAGTTCTTC

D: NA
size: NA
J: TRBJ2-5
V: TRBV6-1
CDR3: CASTFGTGGQETQYF
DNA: TGTGCCAGCACGTTTGGAACGGGTGGGCAAGAGACCCAGTACTTC

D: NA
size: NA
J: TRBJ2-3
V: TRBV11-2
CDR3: CASSGQAKYPDTQYF
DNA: TGTGCCAGCAGCGGACAAGCAAAATACCCCGATACGCAGTATTTT

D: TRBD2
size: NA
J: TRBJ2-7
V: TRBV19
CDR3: CASSGLAGNYEQYF
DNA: TGTGCCAGTAGTGGACTAGCCGGGAACTACGAGCAGTACTTC

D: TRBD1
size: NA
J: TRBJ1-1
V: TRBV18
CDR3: CASSPDRVNTEAFF
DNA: TGTGCCAGCTCCCCGGACAGGGTGAACACTGAAGCTTTCTTT

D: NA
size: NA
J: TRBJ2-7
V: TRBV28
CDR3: CASTEARQYEQYF
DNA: TGTGCCAGCACGGAGGCCCGCCAATACGAGCAGTACTTC

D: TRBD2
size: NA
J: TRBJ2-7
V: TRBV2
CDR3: CASTSGLAGNKYF
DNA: TGTGCCAGCACCTCGGGACTAGCGGGAAATAAGTACTTC

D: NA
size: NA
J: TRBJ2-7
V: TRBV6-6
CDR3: CASKARQNSYEQYF
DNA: TGTGCCAGCAAGGCCCGACAGAATTCCTACGAGCAGTACTTC

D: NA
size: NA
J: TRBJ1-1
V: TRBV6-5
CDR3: CASSYALRLAEAFF
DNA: TGTGCCAGCAGTTACGCCCTGAGATTGGCTGAAGCTTTCTTT

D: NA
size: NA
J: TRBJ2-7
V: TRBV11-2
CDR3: CASSLPPIPRGTPGEQYF
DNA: TGTGCCAGCAGCTTACCCCCAATCCCACGAGGAACGCCGGGCGAGCAGTACTTC

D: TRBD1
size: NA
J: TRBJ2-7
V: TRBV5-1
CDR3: CASSYSGGEQYF
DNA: TGCGCCAGCAGCTACTCAGGGGGCGAGCAGTACTTC

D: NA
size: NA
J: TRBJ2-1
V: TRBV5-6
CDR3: CASSWGDQIYNEQFF
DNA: TGTGCCAGCAGCTGGGGGGACCAGATTTACAATGAGCAGTTCTTC

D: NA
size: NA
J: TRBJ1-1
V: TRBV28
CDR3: CASSFDTTTEAFF
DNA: TGTGCCAGCAGTTTCGATACAACCACTGAAGCTTTCTTT

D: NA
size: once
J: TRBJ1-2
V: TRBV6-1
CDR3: CASSELSYMTGNYGYTF
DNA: TGTGCCAGCAGTGAACTTTCTTACATGACAGGAAACTATGGCTACACCTTC

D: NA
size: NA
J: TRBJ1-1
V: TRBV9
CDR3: CASSDRQKRAFF
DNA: TGTGCCAGCAGCGATCGCCAGAAAAGAGCTTTCTTT

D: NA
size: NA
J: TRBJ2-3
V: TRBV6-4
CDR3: CASSATRWERLDTQYF
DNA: TGTGCCAGCAGTGCCACGAGGTGGGAGCGCCTAGATACGCAGTATTTT

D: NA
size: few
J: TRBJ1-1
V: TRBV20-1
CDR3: CTARGGTEAFF
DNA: TGCACCGCTAGGGGGGGGACTGAAGCTTTCTTT

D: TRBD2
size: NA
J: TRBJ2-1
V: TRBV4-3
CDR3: CASSQAVGGWDNEQFF
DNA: TGCGCCAGCAGCCAAGCGGTGGGGGGGTGGGACAATGAGCAGTTCTTC

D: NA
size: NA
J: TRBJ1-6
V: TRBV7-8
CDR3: CASSLLDGGNSPLHF
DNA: TGTGCCAGCAGCTTACTTGACGGGGGTAATTCACCCCTCCACTTT

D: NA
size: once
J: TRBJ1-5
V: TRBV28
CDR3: CASSTISNQPQHF
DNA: TGTGCCAGCAGTACAATCAGTAATCAGCCCCAGCATTTT

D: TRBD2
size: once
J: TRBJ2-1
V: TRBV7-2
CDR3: CASSLSGGSGRYNEQFF
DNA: TGTGCCAGCAGCTTATCAGGCGGTAGCGGGAGATACAATGAGCAGTTCTTC

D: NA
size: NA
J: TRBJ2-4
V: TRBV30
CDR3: CAWSHTDNKNIQYF
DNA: TGTGCCTGGAGCCACACCGATAACAAAAACATTCAGTACTTC

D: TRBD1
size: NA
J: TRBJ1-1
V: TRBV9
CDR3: CASSVAQDRGNTEAFF
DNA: TGTGCCAGCAGCGTAGCTCAGGACAGGGGAAACACTGAAGCTTTCTTT

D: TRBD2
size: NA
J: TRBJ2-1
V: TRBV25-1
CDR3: CASSAKSSGRGGNNEQFF
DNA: TGTGCCAGCAGTGCAAAGTCTAGCGGGAGGGGGGGGAACAATGAGCAGTTCTTC